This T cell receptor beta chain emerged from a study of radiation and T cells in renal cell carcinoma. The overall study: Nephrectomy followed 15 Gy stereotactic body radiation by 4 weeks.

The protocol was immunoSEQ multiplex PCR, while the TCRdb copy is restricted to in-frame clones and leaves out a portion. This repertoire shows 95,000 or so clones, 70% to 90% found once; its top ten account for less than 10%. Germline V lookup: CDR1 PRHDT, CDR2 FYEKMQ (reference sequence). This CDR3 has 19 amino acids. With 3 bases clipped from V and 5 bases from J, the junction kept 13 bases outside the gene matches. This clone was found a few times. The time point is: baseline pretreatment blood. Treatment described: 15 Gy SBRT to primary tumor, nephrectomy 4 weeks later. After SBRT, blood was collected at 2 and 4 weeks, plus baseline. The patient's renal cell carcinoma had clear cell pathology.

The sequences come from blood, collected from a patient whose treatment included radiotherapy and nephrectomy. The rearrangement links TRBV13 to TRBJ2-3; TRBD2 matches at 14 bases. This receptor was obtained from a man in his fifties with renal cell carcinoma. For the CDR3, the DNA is TGTGCCAGCAGCTTGACTGGGACTAGCGGGAGCAATTTCGGAGATACGCAGTATTTT. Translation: CASSLTGTSGSNFGDTQYF.